The 11 T cell receptor beta chains below all came from one sample that was sequenced in a study of radiation and T cells in renal cell carcinoma. Sequencing used immunoSEQ multiplex PCR; TCRdb keeps in-frame clones, though not all of them. The data show about 120,000 clones, approximately 78% seen once. Indicated time point: blood 2 weeks post-SBRT. As for treatment: 15 Gy SBRT to primary tumor, nephrectomy 4 weeks later. Sequenced here: blood, sampled from a patient whose treatment included radiotherapy and nephrectomy. The receptors were sampled from a woman aged 55-70 years with renal cell carcinoma.

V usage is TRBV28 and J usage is TRBJ2-5; 11 positions match TRBD1. This CDR3 contains 16 residues. Germline loops: CDR1 MDHEN, CDR2 SYDVKM. With V trimmed by 4 bases and J by 2 bases, 6 bases remained unmatched. The CDR3 region is CASSSAGTGGQETQYF. DNA of the CDR3: TGTGCCAGCAGTTCCGCCGGGACAGGGGGTCAAGAGACCCAGTACTTC.

The CDR3 region has the DNA TGTGCCAGTAAGGCGGGATCAGGCACCGGGGAGCTGTTTTTT. Protein sequence: CASKAGSGTGELFF. The chain employs TRBV19 and TRBJ2-2, with D perhaps matching TRBD2 (6 bases). The CDR3 totals 14 residues. Germline loops: CDR1 LNHDA, CDR2 SQIVND (reference sequence). Trimming pared 7 bases from V and 4 bases from J, leaving 13 bases between.

This clone has at least ten counts. The chain combines TRBV7-6 with TRBJ2-7, with 13 bases matching TRBD2. Trimming took 3 bases from V and 4 from J; bases not matched to a gene: 3. This CDR3 spans 15 amino acids. Germline CDR1 is SGHVS and CDR2 is FNYEAQ. The CDR3 bases are TGTGCCAGCAGCTTCCGGACTAGCGGGAGTTACGAGCAGTACTTC. Translated: CASSFRTSGSYEQYF.

V usage is TRBV2 and J usage is TRBJ1-1; possibly TRBD1 for D (6 bases). V was trimmed by 6 bases and J by 5 bases, leaving 16 bases between them. The CDR3 spans 14 residues. CDR1 SNHLY and CDR2 FYNNEI come from the germline V gene. CDR3 DNA: TGTGCCAGCAGCAGGACACAGGGCTGGACTGAAGCTTTCTTT. Translating it yields CASSRTQGWTEAFF.

This clone was seen just once. The J gene is TRBJ2-7, the V gene TRBV29-1; no firm D call. V was clipped by 4 bases and J by 4 bases, with 11 bases between them. Germline CDR1 and CDR2: SQVTM and ANQGSEA. The CDR3 runs to 12 residues. The CDR3 DNA follows: TGCAGCGTTGTTTCGGCAGAGTACGAGCAGTACTTC. Amino acids: CSVVSAEYEQYF.

The rearrangement uses TRBV7-2 and TRBJ2-5; 9 positions match TRBD2. The CDR3 loop spans 17 amino acids. The ends lost 5 bases at V and 5 bases at J; junction bases unmatched: 15. Germline V CDR1 and CDR2: SGHTA, FQGNSA. CDR3 in amino acids: CASSTGLASNLGETQYF. CDR3 in DNA: TGTGCCAGCAGCACGGGACTAGCCAGCAACCTGGGGGAGACCCAGTACTTC.

The chain is built from TRBV5-4 and TRBJ2-7; a possible D gene is TRBD2 (5 bases). V was shortened by 4 bases and J by 3 bases, with 17 bases between the two germline ends. Per the germline V gene, CDR1 is SGHNT and CDR2 is YYREEE (reference sequence). The CDR3 has 15 residues. CDR3 in amino acids: CASSPVPDGLYEQYF. DNA of the CDR3: TGTGCCAGCAGCCCAGTCCCGGACGGACTCTACGAGCAGTACTTC.

The V and J genes are TRBV11-3 and TRBJ2-3; 7 nucleotides line up with TRBD2. The germline gives CDR1 SGHNT, CDR2 YENEEA. J lost 2 bases, V lost 5 bases, and 7 bases had no gene match. CDR3 length: 15 residues. CDR3 coding DNA: TGTGCCAGCAGCCAAGGGAGGGGCTTCACAGATACGCAGTATTTT. Its translation is CASSQGRGFTDTQYF.

The CDR3 loop is CASSLGGKGTEAFF. CDR3 sequence (DNA): TGTGCCAGCAGCCTCGGTGGAAAGGGCACTGAAGCTTTCTTT. The rearrangement uses TRBV11-2 and TRBJ1-1, with D unclear. The CDR3 length is 14 residues. Per germline, CDR1 SGHAT and CDR2 FQNNGV. Trimming removed 5 bases from V and 4 bases from J, with 14 bases in between.

This clone appeared a single time. The chain recombines TRBV5-4 with TRBJ2-3; unclear D gene. Germline-derived CDR1 and CDR2 are SGHNT and YYREEE (reference sequence). V shed 4 bases and J shed 6 bases, with 9 bases lying between them. The CDR3 consists of 12 residues. This chain's CDR3 is CASSPTADTQYF. CDR3 coding DNA: TGTGCCAGCAGCCCTACCGCGGATACGCAGTATTTT.

This chain joins TRBV4-3 and TRBJ2-3; the D is unclear. CDR3 size: 14 residues. V lost 2 bases and J lost 5, with 11 bases in between. Germline CDR1 is LGHNA and CDR2 is YSLEER. The CDR3 loop reads CASSQTWAGDTQYF. CDR3 bases: TGCGCCAGCAGCCAAACTTGGGCAGGAGATACGCAGTATTTT.